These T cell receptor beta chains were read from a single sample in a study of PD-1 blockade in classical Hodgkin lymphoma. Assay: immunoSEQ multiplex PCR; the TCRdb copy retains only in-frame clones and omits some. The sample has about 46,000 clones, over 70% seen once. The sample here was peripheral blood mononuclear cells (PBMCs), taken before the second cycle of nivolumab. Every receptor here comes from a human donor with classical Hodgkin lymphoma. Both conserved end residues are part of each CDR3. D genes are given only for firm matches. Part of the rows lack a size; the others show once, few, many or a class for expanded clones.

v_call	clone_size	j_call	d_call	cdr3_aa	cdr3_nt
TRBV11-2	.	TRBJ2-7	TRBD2	CASSFSGGADYEQYF	TGTGCCAGCAGCTTTAGCGGGGGGGCCGACTACGAGCAGTACTTC
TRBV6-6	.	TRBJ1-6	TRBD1	CASSTGDRSPLHF	TGTGCCAGCAGTACAGGGGACCGATCACCCCTCCACTTT
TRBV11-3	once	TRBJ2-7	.	CASSLRAGYEQYF	TGTGCCAGCAGCTTACGCGCGGGGTACGAGCAGTACTTC
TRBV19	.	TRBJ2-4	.	CASSISGRTLAKNIQYF	TGTGCCAGTAGTATATCGGGCAGAACCTTAGCCAAAAACATTCAGTACTTC
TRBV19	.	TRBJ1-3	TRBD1	CASSILTGTGNTIYF	TGTGCCAGTAGTATCCTGACAGGGACTGGAAACACCATATATTTT
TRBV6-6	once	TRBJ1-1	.	CASILGDGAEAFF	TGTGCCAGCATCCTCGGGGACGGGGCTGAAGCTTTCTTT
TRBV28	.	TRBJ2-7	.	CASSSGGSDSYEQYF	TGTGCCAGCAGTTCAGGTGGGTCAGACTCCTACGAGCAGTACTTC
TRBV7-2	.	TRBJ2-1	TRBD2	CASSQPLGLAEDNEQFF	TGTGCCAGCAGTCAACCCCTCGGGCTAGCGGAAGACAATGAGCAGTTCTTC
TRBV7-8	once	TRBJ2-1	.	CASSLDLNEQFF	TGTGCCAGCAGCTTAGATCTCAATGAGCAGTTCTTC
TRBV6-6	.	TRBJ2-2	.	CASSLSGTGELFF	TGTGCCAGCTCATTAAGCGGCACCGGGGAGCTGTTTTTT
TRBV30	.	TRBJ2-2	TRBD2	CAWSEGLAGNTGELFF	TGTGCCTGGAGCGAAGGACTAGCGGGAAACACCGGGGAGCTGTTTTTT
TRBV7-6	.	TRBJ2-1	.	CASSSPSGSSYNEQFF	TGTGCCAGCAGCTCCCCCTCCGGGAGCTCCTACAATGAGCAGTTCTTC
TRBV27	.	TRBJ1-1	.	CASSFVPNRGRDTEAFF	TGTGCCAGCAGTTTCGTTCCCAACCGAGGCAGGGACACTGAAGCTTTCTTT
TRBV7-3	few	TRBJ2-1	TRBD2	CASSTAGGPNEQFF	TGTGCCAGCAGCACAGCGGGGGGGCCGAATGAGCAGTTCTTC
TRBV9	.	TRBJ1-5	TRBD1	CASSDRDRGLPQHF	TGTGCCAGCAGCGACCGGGACAGGGGATTGCCCCAGCATTTT
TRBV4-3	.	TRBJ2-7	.	CASSQDTRGVSYEQYF	TGCGCCAGCAGCCAAGATACGAGGGGCGTCTCCTACGAGCAGTACTTC
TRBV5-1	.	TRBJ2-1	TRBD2	CASMVAGGRTNEQFF	TGCGCCAGCATGGTAGCGGGCGGGAGAACCAATGAGCAGTTCTTC
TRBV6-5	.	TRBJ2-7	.	CASSYSRDPGYEQYF	TGTGCCAGCAGTTACTCCCGGGACCCTGGGTACGAGCAGTACTTC
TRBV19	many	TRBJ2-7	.	CASGDRLSAYEQYF	TGTGCCAGTGGTGACAGGCTCAGCGCCTACGAGCAGTACTTC
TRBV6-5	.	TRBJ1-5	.	CASSLEGGKQPQHF	TGTGCCAGCTCCCTCGAAGGAGGGAAACAGCCCCAGCATTTT
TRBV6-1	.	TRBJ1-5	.	CASSEVGISNQPQHF	TGTGCCAGCAGTGAGGTGGGAATAAGCAATCAGCCCCAGCATTTT
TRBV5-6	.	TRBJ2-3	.	CASSYGSETDTQYF	TGTGCCAGCAGCTACGGGTCGGAGACAGATACGCAGTATTTT
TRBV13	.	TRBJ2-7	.	CASSFGNMNEQYF	TGTGCCAGCAGTTTCGGGAACATGAACGAGCAGTACTTC
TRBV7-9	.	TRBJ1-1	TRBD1	CASSPRQGRVEAFF	TGTGCCAGCAGCCCCCGACAGGGGCGGGTTGAAGCTTTCTTT
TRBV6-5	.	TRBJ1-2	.	CASRGGGYTF	TGTGCCAGCAGGGGCGGCGGCTACACCTTC
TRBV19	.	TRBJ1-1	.	CAASPPRPNTEAFF	TGTGCCGCCAGCCCCCCCCGCCCCAACACTGAAGCTTTCTTT
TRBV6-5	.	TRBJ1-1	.	CASSYGVVNTEAFF	TGTGCCAGCAGTTACGGCGTGGTGAACACTGAAGCTTTCTTT
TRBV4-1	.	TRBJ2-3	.	CASSQDRGAGDTQYF	TGCGCCAGCAGCCAAGATCGGGGAGCGGGAGATACGCAGTATTTT
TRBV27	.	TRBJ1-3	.	CASSLRRGAFGNTIYF	TGTGCCAGCAGTTTAAGGCGGGGGGCGTTTGGAAACACCATATATTTT
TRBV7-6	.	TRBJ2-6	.	CASSLPTGETSGANVLTF	TGTGCCAGCAGCCTTCCGACAGGAGAAACCTCTGGGGCCAACGTCCTGACTTTC
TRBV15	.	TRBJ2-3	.	CATSAREGGTDTQYF	TGTGCCACCAGCGCCCGCGAGGGAGGCACAGATACGCAGTATTTT
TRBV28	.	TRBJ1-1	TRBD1	CASSPVQGYTEAFF	TGTGCCAGCAGTCCGGTACAGGGGTACACTGAAGCTTTCTTT
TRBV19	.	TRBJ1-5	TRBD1	CASRGTGNQPQHF	TGTGCCAGTAGAGGGACAGGCAATCAGCCCCAGCATTTT
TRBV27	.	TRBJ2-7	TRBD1	CASSYGTGVYYEQYF	TGTGCCAGCAGTTACGGGACAGGGGTTTACTACGAGCAGTACTTC
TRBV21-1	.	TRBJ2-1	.	CASSKVASGKNEQFF	TGTGCCAGCAGCAAAGTGGCTAGCGGTAAAAATGAGCAGTTCTTC
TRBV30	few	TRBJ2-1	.	CAWSGDNEQFF	TGTGCCTGGAGTGGGGACAATGAGCAGTTCTTC
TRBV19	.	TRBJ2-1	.	CASSSGTNYNEQFF	TGTGCCAGTAGTAGCGGGACCAACTACAATGAGCAGTTCTTC
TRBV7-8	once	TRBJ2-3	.	CASSRPQALSTDTQYF	TGTGCCAGCAGCAGACCTCAGGCTCTGAGCACAGATACGCAGTATTTT
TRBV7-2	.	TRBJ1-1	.	CASSFQGQLEAFF	TGTGCCAGCAGCTTCCAAGGACAGCTTGAAGCTTTCTTT
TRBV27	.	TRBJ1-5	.	CASSPTIQARNQPQHF	TGTGCCAGCAGTCCAACGATCCAGGCAAGGAATCAGCCCCAGCATTTT
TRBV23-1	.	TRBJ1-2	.	CASSQAWTENYGYTF	TGCGCCAGCAGTCAAGCTTGGACAGAGAATTATGGCTACACCTTC
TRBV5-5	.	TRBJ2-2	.	CASSLVDRVSGELFF	TGTGCCAGCAGCTTGGTGGACCGAGTGAGCGGGGAGCTGTTTTTT
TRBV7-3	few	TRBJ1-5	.	CASSRDRSQPQHF	TGTGCCAGCAGCCGTGACAGAAGTCAGCCCCAGCATTTT
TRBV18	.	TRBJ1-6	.	CASSLRSSYNSPLHF	TGTGCCAGCTCACTCAGGAGCTCCTATAATTCACCCCTCCACTTT
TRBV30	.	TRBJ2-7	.	CAWGISRDQQYF	TGTGCCTGGGGGATTTCTCGGGACCAGCAGTACTTC
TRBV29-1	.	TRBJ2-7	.	CSGGLNSYEQYF	TGCAGTGGAGGTCTCAATTCCTACGAGCAGTACTTC
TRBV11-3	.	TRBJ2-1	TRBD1	CASSLGQAYNEQFF	TGTGCCAGCAGCCTGGGACAGGCGTACAATGAGCAGTTCTTC
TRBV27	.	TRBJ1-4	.	CASTSVAAATNEKLFF	TGTGCCAGCACCTCGGTGGCCGCTGCAACTAATGAAAAACTGTTTTTT
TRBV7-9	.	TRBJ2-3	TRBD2	CASSTGLVRTDTQYF	TGTGCCAGCAGCACGGGACTAGTAAGAACAGATACGCAGTATTTT
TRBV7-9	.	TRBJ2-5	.	CASSLAEVLAGETQYF	TGTGCCAGCAGCTTAGCCGAAGTACTAGCCGGGGAGACCCAGTACTTC
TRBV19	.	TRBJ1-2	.	CASSTPIGTHYGYTF	TGTGCCAGTAGTACCCCCATCGGGACACATTATGGCTACACCTTC
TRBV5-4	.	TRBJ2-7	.	CASSTQGYEQYF	TGTGCCAGCAGCACCCAGGGCTACGAGCAGTACTTC